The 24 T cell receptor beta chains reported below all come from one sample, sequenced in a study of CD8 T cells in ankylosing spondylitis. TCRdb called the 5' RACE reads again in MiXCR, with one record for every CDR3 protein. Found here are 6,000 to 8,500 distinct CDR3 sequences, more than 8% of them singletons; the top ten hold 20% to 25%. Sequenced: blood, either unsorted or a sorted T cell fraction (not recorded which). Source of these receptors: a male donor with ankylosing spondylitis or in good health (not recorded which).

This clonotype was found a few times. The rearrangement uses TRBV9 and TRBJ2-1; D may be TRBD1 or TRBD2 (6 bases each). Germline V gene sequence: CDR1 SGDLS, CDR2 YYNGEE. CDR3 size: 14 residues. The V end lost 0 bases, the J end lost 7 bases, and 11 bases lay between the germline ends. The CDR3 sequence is CASSVEGGLNEQFF. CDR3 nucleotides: TGTGCCAGCAGCGTAGAAGGGGGGCTTAATGAGCAGTTCTTC.

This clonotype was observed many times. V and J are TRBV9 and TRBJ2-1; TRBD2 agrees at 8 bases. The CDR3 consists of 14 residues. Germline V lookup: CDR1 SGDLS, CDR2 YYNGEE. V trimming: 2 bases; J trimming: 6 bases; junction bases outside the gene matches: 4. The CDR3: CASSVSGKSNEQFF. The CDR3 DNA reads TGTGCCAGCAGCGTTAGCGGGAAGAGCAATGAGCAGTTCTTC. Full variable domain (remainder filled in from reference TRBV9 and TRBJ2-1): DSGVTQTPKHLITATGQRVTLRCSPRSGDLSVYWYQQSLDQGLQFLIQYYNGEERAKGNILERFSAQQFPDLHSELNLSSLELGDSALYFCASSVSGKSNEQFFGPGTRLTVL.

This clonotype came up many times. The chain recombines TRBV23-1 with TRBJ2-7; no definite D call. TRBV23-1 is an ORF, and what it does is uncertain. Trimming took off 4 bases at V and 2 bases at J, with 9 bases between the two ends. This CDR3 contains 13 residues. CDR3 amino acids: CASSRPGTYEQYV. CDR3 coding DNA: TGCGCCAGCAGTCGCCCGGGCACCTACGAGCAGTACGTC.

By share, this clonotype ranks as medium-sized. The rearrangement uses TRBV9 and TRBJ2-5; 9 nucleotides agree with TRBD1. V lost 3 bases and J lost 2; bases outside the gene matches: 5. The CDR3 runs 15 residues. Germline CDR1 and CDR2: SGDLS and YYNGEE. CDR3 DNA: TGTGCCAGCAGCGCCGGGACAGGGAATCAAGAGACCCAGTACTTC. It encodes CASSAGTGNQETQYF.

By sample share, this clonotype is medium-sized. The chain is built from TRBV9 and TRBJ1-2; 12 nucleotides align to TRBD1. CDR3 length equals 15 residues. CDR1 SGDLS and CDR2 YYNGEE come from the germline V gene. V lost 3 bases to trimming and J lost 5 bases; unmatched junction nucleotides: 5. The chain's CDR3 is CASSDTGQGAYGYTF. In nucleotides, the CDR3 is TGTGCCAGCAGCGACACGGGACAGGGGGCATATGGCTACACCTTC.

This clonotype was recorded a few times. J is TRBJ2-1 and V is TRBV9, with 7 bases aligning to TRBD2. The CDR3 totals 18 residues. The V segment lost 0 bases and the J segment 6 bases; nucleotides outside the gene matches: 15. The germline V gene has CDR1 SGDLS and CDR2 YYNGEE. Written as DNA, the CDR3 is TGTGCCAGCAGCGTAGAAGGGGTCGGTGGGAGGGCCGTCAATGAGCAGTTCTTC. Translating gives CASSVEGVGGRAVNEQFF.

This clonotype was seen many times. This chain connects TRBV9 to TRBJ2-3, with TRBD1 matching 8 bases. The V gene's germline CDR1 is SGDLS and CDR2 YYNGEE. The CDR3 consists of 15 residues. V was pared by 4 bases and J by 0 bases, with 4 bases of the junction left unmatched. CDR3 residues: CASSTGTGSTDTQYF. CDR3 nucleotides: TGTGCCAGCAGCACCGGGACAGGTAGCACAGATACGCAGTATTTT.

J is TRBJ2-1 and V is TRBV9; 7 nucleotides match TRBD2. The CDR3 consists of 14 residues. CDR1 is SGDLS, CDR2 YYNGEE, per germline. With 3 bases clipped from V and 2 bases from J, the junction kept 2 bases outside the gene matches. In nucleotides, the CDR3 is TGTGCCAGCAGCGCTAGCGGAACCTACAATGAGCAGTTCTTC. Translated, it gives CASSASGTYNEQFF.

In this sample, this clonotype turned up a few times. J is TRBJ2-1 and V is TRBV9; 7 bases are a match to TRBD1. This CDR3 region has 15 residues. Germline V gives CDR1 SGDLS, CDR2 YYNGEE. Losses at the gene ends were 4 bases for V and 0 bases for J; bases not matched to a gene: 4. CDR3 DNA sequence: TGTGCCAGCAGCATTGACAGGGCCTCCTACAATGAGCAGTTCTTC. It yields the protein CASSIDRASYNEQFF.

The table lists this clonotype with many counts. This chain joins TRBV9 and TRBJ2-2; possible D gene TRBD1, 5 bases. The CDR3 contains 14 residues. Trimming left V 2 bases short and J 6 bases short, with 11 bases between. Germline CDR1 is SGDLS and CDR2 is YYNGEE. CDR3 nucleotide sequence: TGTGCCAGCAGCGTGGGGCAAACGGCCGGGGAGCTGTTTTTT. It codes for CASSVGQTAGELFF.

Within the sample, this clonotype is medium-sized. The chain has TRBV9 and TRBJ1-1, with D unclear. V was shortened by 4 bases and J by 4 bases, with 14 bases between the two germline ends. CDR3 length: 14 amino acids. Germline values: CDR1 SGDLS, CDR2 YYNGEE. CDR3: CASSPNTRITEAFF. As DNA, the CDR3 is TGTGCCAGCAGCCCTAACACCCGTATCACTGAAGCTTTCTTT.

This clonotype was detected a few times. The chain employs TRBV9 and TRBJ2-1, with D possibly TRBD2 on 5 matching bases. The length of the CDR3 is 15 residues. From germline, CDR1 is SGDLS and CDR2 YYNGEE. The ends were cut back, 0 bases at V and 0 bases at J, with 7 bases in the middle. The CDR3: CASSVDGGSYNEQFF. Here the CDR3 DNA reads TGTGCCAGCAGCGTAGACGGAGGCTCCTACAATGAGCAGTTCTTC.

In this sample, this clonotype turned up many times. CDR3 coding DNA: TGTGCCAGCAGTGGGCGGGACACTAACACCGGGGAGCTGTTTTTT. Translating gives CASSGRDTNTGELFF. The chain is built from TRBV9 and TRBJ2-2, with D possibly being TRBD1 or TRBD2 (6 bases each). Trimming took 5 bases from V and 2 from J, leaving 13 bases between them. Germline V gene data show CDR1 as SGDLS and CDR2 as YYNGEE. The CDR3 is 15 amino acids.

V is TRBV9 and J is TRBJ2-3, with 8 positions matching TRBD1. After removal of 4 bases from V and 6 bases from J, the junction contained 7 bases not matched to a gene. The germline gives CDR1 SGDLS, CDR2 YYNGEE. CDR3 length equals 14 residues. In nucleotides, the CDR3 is TGTGCCAGCAGCTCGGGGACAGGAGGGGATACGCAGTATTTT. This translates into CASSSGTGGDTQYF. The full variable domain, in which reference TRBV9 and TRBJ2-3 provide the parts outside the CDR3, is DSGVTQTPKHLITATGQRVTLRCSPRSGDLSVYWYQQSLDQGLQFLIQYYNGEERAKGNILERFSAQQFPDLHSELNLSSLELGDSALYFCASSSGTGGDTQYFGPGTRLTVL.

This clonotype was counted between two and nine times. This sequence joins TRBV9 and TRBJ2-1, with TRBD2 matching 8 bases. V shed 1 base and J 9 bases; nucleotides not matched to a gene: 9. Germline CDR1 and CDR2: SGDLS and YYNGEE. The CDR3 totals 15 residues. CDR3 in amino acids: CASSVPGGAPGEQFF. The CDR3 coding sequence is TGTGCCAGCAGCGTACCCGGGGGGGCCCCGGGTGAGCAGTTCTTC.

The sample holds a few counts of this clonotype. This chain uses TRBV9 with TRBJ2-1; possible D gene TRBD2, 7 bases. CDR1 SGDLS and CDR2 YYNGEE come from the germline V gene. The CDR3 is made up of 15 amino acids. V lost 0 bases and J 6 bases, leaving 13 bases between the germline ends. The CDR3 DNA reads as TGTGCCAGCAGCGTAGAGGGGGGGGGTAGCAATGAGCAGTTCTTC. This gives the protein CASSVEGGGSNEQFF.

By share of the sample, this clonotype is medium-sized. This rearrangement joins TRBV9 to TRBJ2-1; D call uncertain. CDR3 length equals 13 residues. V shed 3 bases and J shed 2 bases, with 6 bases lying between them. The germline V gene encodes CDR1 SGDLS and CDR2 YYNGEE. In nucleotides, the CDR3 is TGTGCCAGCAGCGGGCTAGCCTACAATGAGCAGTTCTTC. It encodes CASSGLAYNEQFF.

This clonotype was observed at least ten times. This CDR3 is CASSTRKLAGANTGELFF. As DNA, the CDR3 is TGTGCCAGCAGCACCCGAAAACTAGCGGGTGCTAACACCGGGGAGCTGTTTTTT. The genes are TRBV9 and TRBJ2-2; 9 bases line up with TRBD2. CDR1 and CDR2 (germline): SGDLS, YYNGEE. Germline trimming cut 4 bases from V and 2 bases from J; bases unmatched to any gene: 12. This CDR3 comprises 18 residues.

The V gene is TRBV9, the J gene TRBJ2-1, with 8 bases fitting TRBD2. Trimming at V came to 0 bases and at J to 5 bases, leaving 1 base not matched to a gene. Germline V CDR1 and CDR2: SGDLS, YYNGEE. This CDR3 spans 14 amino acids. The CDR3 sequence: CASSVELADNEQFF. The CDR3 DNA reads TGTGCCAGCAGCGTAGAACTAGCGGACAATGAGCAGTTCTTC.

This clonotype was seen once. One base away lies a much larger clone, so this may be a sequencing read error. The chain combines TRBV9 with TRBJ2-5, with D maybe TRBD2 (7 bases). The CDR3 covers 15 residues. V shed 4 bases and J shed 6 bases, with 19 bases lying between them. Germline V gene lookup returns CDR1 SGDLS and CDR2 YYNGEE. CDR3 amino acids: CASSPESGGAKTQYF. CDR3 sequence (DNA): TGTGCCAGCAGCCCGGAAAGTGGGGGGGCAAAGACCCAGTACTTC.

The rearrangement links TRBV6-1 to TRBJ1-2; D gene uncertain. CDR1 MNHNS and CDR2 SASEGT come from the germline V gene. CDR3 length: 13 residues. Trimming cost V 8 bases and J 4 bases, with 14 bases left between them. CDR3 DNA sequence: TGTGCCAGCCCCCATCTGGAGGCCTATGGCTACACCTTC. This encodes CASPHLEAYGYTF.

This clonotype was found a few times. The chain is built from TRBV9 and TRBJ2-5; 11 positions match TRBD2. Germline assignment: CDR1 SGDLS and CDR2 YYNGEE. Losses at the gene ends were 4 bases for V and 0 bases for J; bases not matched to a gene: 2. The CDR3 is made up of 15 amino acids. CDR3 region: CASSISGRDQETQYF. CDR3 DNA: TGTGCCAGCAGCATTAGCGGGAGGGACCAAGAGACCCAGTACTTC.

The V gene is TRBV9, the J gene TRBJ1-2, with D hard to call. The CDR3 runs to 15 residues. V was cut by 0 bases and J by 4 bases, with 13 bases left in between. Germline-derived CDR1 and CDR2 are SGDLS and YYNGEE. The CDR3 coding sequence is TGTGCCAGCAGCGTAGGTAACACGGAGGGCTATGGCTACACCTTC. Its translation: CASSVGNTEGYGYTF.

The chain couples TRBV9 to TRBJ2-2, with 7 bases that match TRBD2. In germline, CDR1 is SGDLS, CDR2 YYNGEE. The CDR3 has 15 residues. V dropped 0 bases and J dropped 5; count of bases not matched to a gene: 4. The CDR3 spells CASSVVAGTTGELFF. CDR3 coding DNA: TGTGCCAGCAGCGTAGTAGCGGGCACAACCGGGGAGCTGTTTTTT.